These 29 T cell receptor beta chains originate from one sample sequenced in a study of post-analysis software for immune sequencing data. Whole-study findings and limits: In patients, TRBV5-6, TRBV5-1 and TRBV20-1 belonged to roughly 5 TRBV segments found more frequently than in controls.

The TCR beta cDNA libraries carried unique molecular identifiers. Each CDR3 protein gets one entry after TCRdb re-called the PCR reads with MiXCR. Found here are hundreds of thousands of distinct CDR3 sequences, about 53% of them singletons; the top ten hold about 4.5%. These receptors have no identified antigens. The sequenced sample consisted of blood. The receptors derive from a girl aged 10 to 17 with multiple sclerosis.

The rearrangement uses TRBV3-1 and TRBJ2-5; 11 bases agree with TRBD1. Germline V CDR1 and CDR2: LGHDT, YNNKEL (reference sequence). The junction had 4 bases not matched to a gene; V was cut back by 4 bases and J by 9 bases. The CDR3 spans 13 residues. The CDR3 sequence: CASSLGTGGAQYF. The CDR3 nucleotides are TGTGCCAGCAGCCTTGGGACAGGGGGGGCCCAGTACTTC.

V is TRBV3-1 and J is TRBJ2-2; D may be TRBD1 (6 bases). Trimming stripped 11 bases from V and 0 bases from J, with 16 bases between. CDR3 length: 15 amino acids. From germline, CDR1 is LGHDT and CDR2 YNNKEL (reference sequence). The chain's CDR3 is CAATTQGSNTGELFF. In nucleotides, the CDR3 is TGTGCCGCCACCACCCAGGGGTCGAACACCGGGGAGCTGTTTTTT.

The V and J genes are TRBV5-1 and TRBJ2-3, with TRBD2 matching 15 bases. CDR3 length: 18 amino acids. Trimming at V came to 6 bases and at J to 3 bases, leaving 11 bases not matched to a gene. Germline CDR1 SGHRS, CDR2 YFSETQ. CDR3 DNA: TGCGCCAGCAACCCCGGGACTAGCGGGAGGTTTTCTACAGATACGCAGTATTTT. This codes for CASNPGTSGRFSTDTQYF.

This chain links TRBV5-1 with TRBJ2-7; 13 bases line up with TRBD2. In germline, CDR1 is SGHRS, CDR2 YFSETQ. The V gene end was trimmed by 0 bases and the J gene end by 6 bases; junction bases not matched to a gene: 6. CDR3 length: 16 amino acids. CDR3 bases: TGCGCCAGCAGCTTGGGGACTAGCGGGAGAATGTTCGAGCAGTACTTC. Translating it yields CASSLGTSGRMFEQYF.

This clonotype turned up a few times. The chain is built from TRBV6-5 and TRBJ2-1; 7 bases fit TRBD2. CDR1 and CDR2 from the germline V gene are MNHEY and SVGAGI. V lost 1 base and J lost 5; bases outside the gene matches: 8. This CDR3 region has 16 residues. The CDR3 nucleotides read TGTGCCAGCAGTTACTTTGGCGGGGGAGCTAACAATGAGCAGTTCTTC. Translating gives CASSYFGGGANNEQFF.

CDR3 amino acids: CASSDPPTEHEQFF. CDR3 sequence (DNA): TGTGCCAGCAGTGACCCCCCGACAGAGCATGAGCAGTTCTTC. The gene calls are TRBV25-1 and TRBJ2-1, with a tentative D call TRBD1 (5 bases). The CDR3 extends over 14 amino acids. CDR1 and CDR2 (germline): MGHDK, SYGVNS. The germline V and J ends were trimmed by 3 bases and 8 bases, with 14 bases remaining between them.

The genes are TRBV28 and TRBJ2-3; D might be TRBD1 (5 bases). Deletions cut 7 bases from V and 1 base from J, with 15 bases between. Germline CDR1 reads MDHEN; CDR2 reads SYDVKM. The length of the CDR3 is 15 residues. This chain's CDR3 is CASNPTGWGTDTQYF. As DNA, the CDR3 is TGTGCCAGCAACCCTACAGGTTGGGGCACAGATACGCAGTATTTT.

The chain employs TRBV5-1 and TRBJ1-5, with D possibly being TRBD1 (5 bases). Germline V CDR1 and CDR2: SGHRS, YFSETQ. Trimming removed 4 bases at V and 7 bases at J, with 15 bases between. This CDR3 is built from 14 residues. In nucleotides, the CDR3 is TGCGCCAGCAGCCAGACCGGAGGGGACCAGCCCCAGCATTTT. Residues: CASSQTGGDQPQHF. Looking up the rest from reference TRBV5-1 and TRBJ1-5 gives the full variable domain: KAGVTQTPRYLIKTRGQQVTLSCSPISGHRSVSWYQQTPGQGLQFLFEYFSETQRNKGNFPGRFSGRQFSNSRSEMNVSTLELGDSALYLCASSQTGGDQPQHFGDGTRLSIL.

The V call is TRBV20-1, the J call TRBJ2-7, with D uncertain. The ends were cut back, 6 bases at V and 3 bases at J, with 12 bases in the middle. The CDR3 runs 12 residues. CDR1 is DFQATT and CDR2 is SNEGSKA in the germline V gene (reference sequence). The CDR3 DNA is TGCAGTGCGACACCGCCTAGCTACGAGCAGTACTTC. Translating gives CSATPPSYEQYF.

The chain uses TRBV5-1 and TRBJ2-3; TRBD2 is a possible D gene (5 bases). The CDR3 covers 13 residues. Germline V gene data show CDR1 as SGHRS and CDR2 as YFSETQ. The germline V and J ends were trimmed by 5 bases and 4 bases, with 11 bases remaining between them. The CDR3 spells CASRAGSADTQYF. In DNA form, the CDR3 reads TGCGCCAGCAGAGCCGGTAGCGCAGATACGCAGTATTTT.

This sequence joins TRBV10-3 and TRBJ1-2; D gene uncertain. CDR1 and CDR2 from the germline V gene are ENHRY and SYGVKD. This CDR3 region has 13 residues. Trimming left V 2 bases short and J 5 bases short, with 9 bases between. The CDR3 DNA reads TGTGCCATCAGTGAGGAGGCAGATTATGGCTACACCTTC. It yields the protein CAISEEADYGYTF.

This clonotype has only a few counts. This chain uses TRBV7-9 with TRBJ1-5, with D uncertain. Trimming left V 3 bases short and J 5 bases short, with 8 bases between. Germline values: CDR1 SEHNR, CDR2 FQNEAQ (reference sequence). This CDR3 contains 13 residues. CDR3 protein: CASSFHGDQPQHF. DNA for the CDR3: TGTGCCAGCAGCTTCCATGGAGATCAGCCCCAGCATTTT.

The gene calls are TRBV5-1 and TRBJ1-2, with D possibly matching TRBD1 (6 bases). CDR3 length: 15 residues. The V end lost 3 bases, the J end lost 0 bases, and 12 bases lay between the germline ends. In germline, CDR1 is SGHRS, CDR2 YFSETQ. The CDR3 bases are TGCGCCAGCAGCTCAACAGGGACCCCTAACTATGGCTACACCTTC. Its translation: CASSSTGTPNYGYTF.

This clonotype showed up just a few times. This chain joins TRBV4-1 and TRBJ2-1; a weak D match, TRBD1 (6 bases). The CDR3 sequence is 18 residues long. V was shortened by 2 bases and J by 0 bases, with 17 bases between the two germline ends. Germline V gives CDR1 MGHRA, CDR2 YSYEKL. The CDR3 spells CASSQSSGTPSSYNEQFF. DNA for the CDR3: TGCGCCAGCAGCCAAAGCTCCGGGACACCGAGCTCCTACAATGAGCAGTTCTTC.

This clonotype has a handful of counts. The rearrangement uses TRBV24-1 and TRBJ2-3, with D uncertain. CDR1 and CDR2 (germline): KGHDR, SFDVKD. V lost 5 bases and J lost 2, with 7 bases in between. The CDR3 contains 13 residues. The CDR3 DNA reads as TGTGCCACCAGTGCTGACAACACAGATACGCAGTATTTT. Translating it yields CATSADNTDTQYF.

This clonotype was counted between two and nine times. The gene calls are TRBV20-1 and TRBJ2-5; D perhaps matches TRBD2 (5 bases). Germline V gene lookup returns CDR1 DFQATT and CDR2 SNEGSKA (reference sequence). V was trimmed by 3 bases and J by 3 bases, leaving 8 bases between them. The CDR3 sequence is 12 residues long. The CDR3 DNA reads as TGCAGTGCTAGTGAGGGAAAAGAGACCCAGTACTTC. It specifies CSASEGKETQYF.

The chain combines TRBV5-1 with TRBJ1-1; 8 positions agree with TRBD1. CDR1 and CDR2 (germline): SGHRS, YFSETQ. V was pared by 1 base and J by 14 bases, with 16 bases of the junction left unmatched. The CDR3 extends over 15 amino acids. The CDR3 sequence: CASSLTGQEYNEQFF. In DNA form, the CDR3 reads TGCGCCAGCAGCTTGACGGGACAGGAATACAATGAGCAGTTCTTT.

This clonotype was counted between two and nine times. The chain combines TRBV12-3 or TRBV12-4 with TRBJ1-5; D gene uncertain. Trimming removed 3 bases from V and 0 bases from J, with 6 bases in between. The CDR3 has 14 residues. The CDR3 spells CASSLADSNQPQHF. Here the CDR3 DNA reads TGTGCCAGCAGTTTGGCGGATAGCAATCAGCCCCAGCATTTT.

In DNA form, the CDR3 reads TGTGCCATCTCCCTCGTCGGGGGTTCGACAGATACGCAGTATTTT. Amino acid sequence: CAISLVGGSTDTQYF. This chain joins TRBV27 and TRBJ2-3; D possibly corresponds to TRBD2 (6 bases). CDR3 length: 15 residues. V gave up 10 bases and J gave up 3 bases, with 20 bases separating them. CDR1 and CDR2 (germline): MNHEY, SMNVEV (reference sequence).

The CDR3 DNA is TGTGCCAGCAGCTCGGCAGGTGGGGTCAATGGCTACACCTTC. Its protein product is CASSSAGGVNGYTF. The chain recombines TRBV11-2 with TRBJ1-2, with D unclear. CDR1 and CDR2 from the germline V gene are SGHAT and FQNNGV. V gave up 4 bases and J gave up 6 bases, with 15 bases separating them. The CDR3 contains 14 residues.

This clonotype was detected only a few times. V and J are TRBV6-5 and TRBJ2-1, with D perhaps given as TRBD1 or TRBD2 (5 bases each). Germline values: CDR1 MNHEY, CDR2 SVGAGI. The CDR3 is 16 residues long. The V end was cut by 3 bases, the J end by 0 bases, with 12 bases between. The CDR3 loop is CASSYRGRPSYNEQFF. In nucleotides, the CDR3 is TGTGCCAGCAGTTATCGGGGACGGCCCTCCTACAATGAGCAGTTCTTC.

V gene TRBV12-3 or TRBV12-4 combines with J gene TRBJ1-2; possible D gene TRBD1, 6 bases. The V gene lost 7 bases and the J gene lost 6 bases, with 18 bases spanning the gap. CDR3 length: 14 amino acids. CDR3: CASTIEGGGNGYTF. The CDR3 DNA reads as TGTGCCAGCACCATAGAAGGAGGGGGGAATGGCTACACCTTC.

This CDR3 is CASSHFLTSGTDTQYF. CDR3 nucleotide sequence: TGTGCCAGCAGCCATTTCCTGACTAGCGGAACAGATACGCAGTATTTT. V usage is TRBV14 and J usage is TRBJ2-3; 9 bases line up with TRBD2. Germline CDR1 and CDR2: SGHDN and FVKESK. J lost 3 bases, V lost 3 bases, and 7 bases had no gene match. This CDR3 region has 16 residues.

CDR3 residues: CATSDPGTANEQFF. For the CDR3, the DNA is TGTGCCACCAGTGACCCCGGGACGGCCAATGAGCAGTTCTTC. The chain is built from TRBV24-1 and TRBJ2-1, with D tentatively TRBD1 or TRBD2 (5 bases each). The CDR3 contains 14 residues. The V end lost 4 bases, the J end lost 6 bases, and 12 bases lay between the germline ends. Per the germline V gene, CDR1 is KGHDR and CDR2 is SFDVKD.

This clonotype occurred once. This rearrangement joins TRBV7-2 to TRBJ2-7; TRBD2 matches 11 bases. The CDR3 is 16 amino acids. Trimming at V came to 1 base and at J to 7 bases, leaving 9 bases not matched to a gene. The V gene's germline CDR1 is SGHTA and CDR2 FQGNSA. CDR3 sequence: CASSLGLAGGYNEQYF. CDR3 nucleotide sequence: TGTGCCAGCAGCTTAGGGCTAGCGGGGGGATACAATGAGCAGTACTTC.

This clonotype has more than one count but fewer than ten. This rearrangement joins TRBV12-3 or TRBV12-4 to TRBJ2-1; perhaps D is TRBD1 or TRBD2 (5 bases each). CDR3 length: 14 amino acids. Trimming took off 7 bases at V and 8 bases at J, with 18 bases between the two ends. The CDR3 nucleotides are TGTGCCAGCACCCCGGGACCGCAACTCGATGAGCAGTTCTTC. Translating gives CASTPGPQLDEQFF.

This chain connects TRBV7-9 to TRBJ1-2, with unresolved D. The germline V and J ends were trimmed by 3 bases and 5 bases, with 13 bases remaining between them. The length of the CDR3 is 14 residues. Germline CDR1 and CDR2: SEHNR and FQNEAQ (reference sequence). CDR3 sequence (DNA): TGTGCCAGCAGCTTCCAGGAGGTTCAGTATGGCTACACCTTC. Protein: CASSFQEVQYGYTF.

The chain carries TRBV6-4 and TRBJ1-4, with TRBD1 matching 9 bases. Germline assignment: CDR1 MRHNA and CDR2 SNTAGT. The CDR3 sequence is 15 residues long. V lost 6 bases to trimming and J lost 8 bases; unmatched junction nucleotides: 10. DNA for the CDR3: TGTGCCAGCAGCTTAAGCCCTGGGACAGGGGAAAAACTGTTTTTT. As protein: CASSLSPGTGEKLFF.

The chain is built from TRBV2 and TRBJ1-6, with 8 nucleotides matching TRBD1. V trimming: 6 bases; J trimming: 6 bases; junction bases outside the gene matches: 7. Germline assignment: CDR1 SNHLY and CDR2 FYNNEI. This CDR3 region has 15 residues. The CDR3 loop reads CASRWDRTPNSPLHF. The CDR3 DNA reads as TGTGCCAGCAGATGGGACAGGACTCCTAATTCACCCCTCCACTTT.